The 10 T cell receptor beta chains presented below share a single source sample, sequenced in a study of PD-1 blockade in classical Hodgkin lymphoma. Sequenced by immunoSEQ multiplex PCR; TCRdb stores in-frame clones only, minus some. This table holds about 100,000 clones, around 89% found once. All trial patients relapsed after autologous stem cell transplantation. The specimen was peripheral blood mononuclear cells (PBMCs), collected before the second cycle of nivolumab. Source of these receptors: a human donor with classical Hodgkin lymphoma.

V is TRBV28 and J is TRBJ1-5; D is ambiguous. This CDR3 region has 14 residues. V lost 3 bases to trimming and J lost 3 bases, with 9 bases between them. Germline V lookup: CDR1 MDHEN, CDR2 SYDVKM. The CDR3 region has the DNA TGTGCCAGCAGTTTCTCCTCCCTCAATCAGCCCCAGCATTTT. Its translation is CASSFSSLNQPQHF.

This chain joins TRBV11-3 and TRBJ2-1, with D unclear. V was cut by 1 base and J by 8 bases, with 6 bases left in between. CDR3 length equals 12 residues. CDR1 is SGHNT and CDR2 is YENEEA in the germline V gene. CDR3 residues: CASSLVAHEQFF. In DNA, the CDR3 is TGTGCCAGCAGCTTAGTAGCCCATGAGCAGTTCTTC.

The chain combines TRBV7-9 with TRBJ2-7; 7 bases fit TRBD1. This CDR3 contains 12 residues. The germline gives CDR1 SEHNR, CDR2 FQNEAQ (reference sequence). The V gene end was trimmed by 5 bases and the J gene end by 3 bases; junction bases not matched to a gene: 1. DNA of the CDR3: TGTGCCAGCAGCCCAGGGGGCTACGAGCAGTACTTC. Its protein is CASSPGGYEQYF.

This clone was counted once. CDR3 sequence (DNA): TGTGCCAGCCTGGGCGGTACGAACACCGGGGAGCTGTTTTTT. It is translated as CASLGGTNTGELFF. V and J are TRBV7-2 and TRBJ2-2; D unclear. This CDR3 contains 14 residues. Germline V gene sequence: CDR1 SGHTA, CDR2 FQGNSA. V lost 8 bases and J 0 bases, leaving 10 bases between the germline ends.

The chain carries TRBV7-3 and TRBJ2-3, with 9 bases lining up with TRBD2. Germline V lookup: CDR1 SGHTA, CDR2 FQGTGA. The trim removed 3 bases at V and 3 bases at J, leaving 4 bases unmatched. This CDR3 has 15 amino acids. The CDR3 sequence: CASSFRTSGTDTQYF. In nucleotides, the CDR3 is TGTGCCAGCAGCTTTCGTACTAGCGGGACAGATACGCAGTATTTT.

The chain combines TRBV23-1 with TRBJ2-3; 7 bases map to TRBD2. TRBV23-1 is marked as an open reading frame, function uncertain. The J segment lost 0 bases and the V segment lost 4 bases, leaving 7 bases of the junction unmatched. The CDR3 totals 16 residues. CDR3 sequence reads: CASSLPAGTSTDTQYF. In DNA, the CDR3 is TGCGCCAGCAGTCTGCCAGCGGGGACTAGCACAGATACGCAGTATTTT.

This chain uses TRBV5-1 with TRBJ2-6, with D possibly being TRBD1 (5 bases). The CDR3 consists of 17 residues. V dropped 0 bases and J dropped 0 bases, with 10 bases sitting between them. CDR1 SGHRS and CDR2 YFSETQ come from the germline V gene. The CDR3, as DNA: TGCGCCAGCAGCTTGGTGCAGGGCTACTCTGGGGCCAACGTCCTGACTTTC. Protein sequence: CASSLVQGYSGANVLTF.

The genes are TRBV15 and TRBJ1-6, with D unresolved. Germline CDR1 and CDR2: LNHNV and YYDKDF (reference sequence). With 5 bases removed from V and 0 bases from J, the gap between germline ends came to 20 bases. The CDR3 spans 19 residues. The CDR3, as DNA: TGTGCCACCAGCTACTTCAGTGAGCTGGAAAGCTCCTATAATTCACCCCTCCACTTT. Translated, it gives CATSYFSELESSYNSPLHF.

The chain carries TRBV27 and TRBJ1-1, with D unresolved. Trimming cost V 3 bases and J 1 base, with 6 bases left between them. Germline values: CDR1 MNHEY, CDR2 SMNVEV (reference sequence). CDR3 length equals 13 residues. The CDR3 nucleotides read TGTGCCAGCAGTTTTTCTTCGAACACTGAAGCTTTCTTT. This gives the protein CASSFSSNTEAFF.

The rearrangement joins TRBV9 to TRBJ1-2, with D perhaps matching TRBD1 (6 bases). This CDR3 has 12 residues. CDR1 and CDR2 from the germline V gene are SGDLS and YYNGEE. The V end lost 5 bases, the J end lost 5 bases, and 10 bases lay between the germline ends. The CDR3 region has the DNA TGTGCCAGCAGGGCAGGGGTTTATGGCTACACCTTC. This codes for CASRAGVYGYTF.